These T cell receptor beta chains were read from a single sample in a study of OX40 agonist ivuxolimab in advanced cancers. The table came from immunoSEQ multiplex PCR; TCRdb's copy has only in-frame clones and leaves some out. Here the sample spans tens of thousands of clones, 80% being singletons. This sample comprised CD4+ or CD8+ T cells sorted from blood, obtained in a trial of the OX40 agonist ivuxolimab. The source is an adult with an advanced solid tumor such as melanoma, head and neck, liver or kidney cancer. The conserved cysteine and the conserved F or W are not part of the CDR3 here. D genes are given only for firm matches.

TRBV19,TRBJ1-5,TRBD1,ASTDVGGAGQPQH
TRBV18,TRBJ2-7,TRBD2,ASSPPFGAGGLVTYEQY
TRBV5-1,TRBJ1-2,TRBD1,ASRRAGGAYT
TRBV4-1,TRBJ2-1,TRBD2,ASSRPGGSAYGIINEQF
TRBV28,TRBJ2-5,TRBD1,ARGTGGSETQY
TRBV6-5,TRBJ2-7,NA,ASSRTFSYEQY
TRBV6-5,TRBJ2-7,TRBD1,ASAAGTALEEQY
TRBV11-3,TRBJ2-2,NA,ASSPTSGELF
TRBV27,TRBJ1-1,NA,ASSYRRDTEAF
TRBV4-2,TRBJ2-3,NA,ASSHQLGTDTQY
TRBV18,TRBJ1-5,TRBD1,ASSRQGVNSNQPQH
TRBV19,TRBJ1-2,NA,ASSPRQAYGYT
TRBV11-2,TRBJ2-3,TRBD2,ASSLTSGGLSTDTQY
TRBV30,TRBJ2-1,TRBD2,AWSGQREGRLYNEQF
TRBV25-1,TRBJ1-1,TRBD1,ASRLTGGSTEAF
TRBV30,TRBJ2-7,NA,AWGRWSYEQY
TRBV11-2,TRBJ2-2,NA,ASSLVGGYLGGLF
TRBV7-2,TRBJ1-1,NA,ASSPSHGSGRTEAF
TRBV6-5,TRBJ1-2,NA,ASSPSRGGGYT
TRBV7-9,TRBJ2-5,NA,ASSSDRIFKETQY
TRBV5-4,TRBJ1-1,NA,ASSLAADTEAF
TRBV30,TRBJ2-5,NA,AWNRGQLAGIQETQY
TRBV7-9,TRBJ2-7,TRBD1,ASSFLTGGYEQY
TRBV9,TRBJ1-4,TRBD1,ASKEGAWEKLF
TRBV19,TRBJ1-1,NA,ASIHRTGEAF
TRBV11-2,TRBJ1-2,TRBD1,ASSLKTGHYGYT
TRBV28,TRBJ2-1,NA,ASRLSGNEQF
TRBV7-8,TRBJ2-3,TRBD2,ASSQGTSGGYTQY
TRBV28,TRBJ2-1,TRBD1,ASSPDRGQYNEQF
TRBV18,TRBJ1-2,NA,ASSVQPGPLYGYT
TRBV29-1,TRBJ1-2,NA,SAGAGAYGYT
TRBV19,TRBJ2-2,TRBD2,ASRARGGTGELF
TRBV6-5,TRBJ1-1,TRBD1,ASGRRDRVFEAF
TRBV6-5,TRBJ2-4,NA,ASSFDRSEAKNIQY
TRBV6-1,TRBJ2-7,TRBD2,ATSGSYEQY
TRBV5-1,TRBJ2-5,NA,ASSLEAETQY
TRBV5-1,TRBJ2-3,TRBD1,ASSWTGTATDTQY